There are many counts of the clone carrying this TCR beta chain. Its target is unknown. The data were taken from a study of response to subunit inactivated influenza vaccine. Study conclusions and caveats: The authors suggested that every seasonal influenza vaccination recruits few new T cells.

The germline V and J ends were trimmed by 0 bases and 2 bases, with 9 bases remaining between them. CDR3 length equals 15 residues. Germline lookup yields CDR1 SGHKS and CDR2 YYEKEE (reference sequence). TCRdb independently ran MiXCR on the RT-PCR reads; one entry per CDR3 protein. Among about 300,000 distinct CDR3 sequences listed, less than 25% were seen once. This receptor was taken from a man aged 50 to 69 who received an inactivated influenza vaccine. The chain employs TRBV5-5 and TRBJ1-5; TRBD1 is a possible D gene (5 bases). The sequencing here drew on PBMCs from blood, taken less than 22 months after vaccination. The DNA for the CDR3 is TGTGCCAGCAGCTTGGTCCAGGGACGCAATCAGCCCCAGCATTTT. This codes for CASSLVQGRNQPQHF.